The 23 T cell receptor beta chains reported below all come from one sample, sequenced in a study of vaccination effects on CD4 cells after COVID-19. No antigens are known for them. TCRdb's copy holds only in-frame clones and misses some; the assay was immunoSEQ multiplex PCR. The sample has some 60,000 clones; roughly three quarters are singletons. CD4+ T cells specific for antigen were expanded with viral peptide pools by the ViraFEST assay before sequencing. Cultured cells yielded isolated CD4+ T cells after 10 to 11 days. Prior SARS-CoV-2 infection was absent in the vaccine recipients, as shown by negative nucleocapsid antibodies. Sample: CD4+ T cells from PBMCs cultured with HCoV-NL63 spike peptides, taken before COVID-19 vaccination. These TCRs come from a human donor who received a COVID-19 vaccine.

This chain links TRBV2 with TRBJ2-7; TRBD2 agrees at 12 bases. The CDR3 has 13 amino acids. The germline V gene encodes CDR1 SNHLY and CDR2 FYNNEI. The V and J ends lost 6 bases and 5 bases, in that order; junction bases with no gene match: 2. CDR3 sequence reads: CASRWTSGDEQYV. The CDR3 coding sequence is TGTGCCAGCAGATGGACTAGCGGGGACGAGCAGTACGTC.

This clone was recorded a few times. The V call is TRBV7-9, the J call TRBJ1-2; the D is unclear. CDR3 size: 14 residues. The germline gives CDR1 SEHNR, CDR2 FQNEAQ (reference sequence). V dropped 4 bases and J dropped 0 bases, with 9 bases sitting between them. CDR3 region: CASSSTDSNYGYTF. CDR3 in DNA: TGTGCCAGCAGCTCAACAGATTCTAACTATGGCTACACCTTC.

This clone occurred a few times. This chain uses TRBV29-1 with TRBJ2-2; the D is unclear. The germline V gene has CDR1 SQVTM and CDR2 ANQGSEA. This CDR3 has 12 residues. V shed 4 bases and J shed 4 bases, with 7 bases lying between them. CDR3 amino acids: CSVGYVTGELFF. The CDR3 nucleotides are TGCAGCGTTGGATATGTCACCGGGGAGCTGTTTTTT.

The chain employs TRBV6-5 and TRBJ1-1; D gene unclear. Germline values: CDR1 MNHEY, CDR2 SVGAGI. This CDR3 spans 14 amino acids. Trimming removed 2 bases from V and 3 bases from J, with 10 bases in between. The CDR3 DNA reads as TGTGCCAGCAGTTACCAGCCCGCGGACACTGAAGCTTTCTTT. Protein: CASSYQPADTEAFF.

Here the CDR3 DNA reads TGCGCCAGCACCGCCCGGGCTAGCGAAAACTACAATGAGCAGTTCTTC. Its protein product is CASTARASENYNEQFF. The chain has TRBV5-1 and TRBJ2-1; TRBD2 might be the D (6 bases). The CDR3 length is 16 residues. Germline lookup yields CDR1 SGHRS and CDR2 YFSETQ. V was trimmed by 6 bases and J by 3 bases, leaving 19 bases between them.

This clone showed up just a few times. The chain links TRBV10-1 to TRBJ2-5; 10 bases line up with TRBD2. J gave up 5 bases and V 5 bases, and 8 bases lay outside the gene matches. The CDR3 covers 15 residues. Germline CDR1 and CDR2: WNHNN and SYGVQD (reference sequence). The CDR3 coding sequence is TGCGCCAGCAGTACGATAGCGGGGGGAATGGAGACCCAGTACTTC. It translates to CASSTIAGGMETQYF.

In its sample, this clone was seen a few times. V is TRBV4-3 and J is TRBJ2-6, with D unclear. Trimming removed 0 bases from V and 0 bases from J, with 0 bases in between. The CDR3 loop spans 14 amino acids. Germline assignment: CDR1 LGHNA and CDR2 YSLEER. In nucleotides, the CDR3 is TGCGCCAGCAGCCAAGACTCTGGGGCCAACGTCCTGACTTTC. Protein product: CASSQDSGANVLTF.

This sequence joins TRBV6-6 and TRBJ2-1, with 11 bases aligning to TRBD2. Germline V gene sequence: CDR1 MNHNY, CDR2 SVGAGI (reference sequence). Losses at the gene ends were 6 bases for V and 7 bases for J; bases not matched to a gene: 11. The length of the CDR3 is 16 residues. The CDR3 DNA reads as TGTGCCAGCAGCCGAGAACTAGCGGGGGCCCGGAATGAGCAGTTCTTC. Protein product: CASSRELAGARNEQFF.

This clone was found once. The CDR3: CASSHERGPSTDTQYF. CDR3 nucleotides: TGCGCCAGCAGCCACGAGCGGGGGCCGAGCACAGATACGCAGTATTTT. The chain couples TRBV5-1 to TRBJ2-3, with TRBD2 identical over 8 bases. The CDR3 extends over 16 amino acids. Germline V CDR1 and CDR2: SGHRS, YFSETQ. After removal of 4 bases from V and 0 bases from J, the junction contained 7 bases not matched to a gene.

The chain uses TRBV2 and TRBJ1-2; 10 bases agree with TRBD1. Germline-derived CDR1 and CDR2 are SNHLY and FYNNEI. The V segment lost 7 bases and the J segment 2 bases; nucleotides outside the gene matches: 10. The CDR3 loop spans 16 amino acids. CDR3 amino acids: CASTLRDRGGNYGYTF. As DNA, the CDR3 is TGTGCCAGCACACTCCGGGACAGGGGTGGAAACTATGGCTACACCTTC.

The chain uses TRBV3-1 (or the pseudogene TRBV3-2) and TRBJ1-3; 8 nucleotides align to TRBD1. The CDR3 consists of 15 residues. Germline V gene data show CDR1 as LGHDT and CDR2 as YNNKEL (reference sequence). V was pared by 1 base and J by 7 bases, with 6 bases of the junction left unmatched. CDR3 in amino acids: CASSQAGGNRNTIYF. CDR3 nucleotides: TGTGCCAGCAGCCAAGCAGGGGGCAATCGGAACACCATATATTTT.

This chain links TRBV11-3 with TRBJ1-1; 9 bases fit TRBD1. J lost 6 bases, V lost 4 bases, and 6 bases had no gene match. The length of the CDR3 is 14 residues. The V gene's germline CDR1 is SGHNT and CDR2 YENEEA. CDR3 coding DNA: TGTGCCAGCAGCTCCGGGACAGGGCCCGCTGAAGCTTTCTTT. It translates to CASSSGTGPAEAFF.

The chain joins TRBV29-1 to TRBJ2-3; D is unclear. Germline V gene lookup returns CDR1 SQVTM and CDR2 ANQGSEA. CDR3 length equals 14 residues. Trimming shortened V by 4 bases and J by 0 bases, and 11 bases separated the two germline ends. CDR3 in amino acids: CSVGAGPSTDTQYF. Here the CDR3 DNA reads TGCAGCGTTGGGGCAGGACCTAGCACAGATACGCAGTATTTT.

The chain combines TRBV3-1 (or the pseudogene TRBV3-2) with TRBJ2-7; no reliable D call. The length of the CDR3 is 16 residues. The germline CDR1 and CDR2 sequences are LGHDT and YNNKEL (reference sequence). CDR3 nucleotides: TGTGCCAGCAACCAAGCCGACCAACGGAATTCCTACGAGCAGTACGTC. Its translation is CASNQADQRNSYEQYV.

The sample holds a few counts of this clone. The rearrangement uses TRBV5-4 and TRBJ1-1; D ambiguous. CDR1 and CDR2 (germline): SGHNT, YYREEE (reference sequence). The V and J ends lost 4 bases and 1 base respectively, with 14 bases between them. This CDR3 is built from 15 residues. This CDR3 reads CASSPAPSGNTEAFF. In nucleotides, the CDR3 is TGTGCCAGCAGCCCAGCCCCCTCGGGGAACACTGAAGCTTTCTTT.

The chain carries TRBV7-3 and TRBJ2-3; 10 bases are a match to TRBD2. The CDR3 is 16 residues long. Trimming took 1 base from V and 3 from J; bases not matched to a gene: 4. Germline lookup yields CDR1 SGHTA and CDR2 FQGTGA. The DNA for the CDR3 is TGTGCCAGCAGCTTAAGAGCGGGGGGGCCAACAGATACGCAGTATTTT. This codes for CASSLRAGGPTDTQYF.

The chain recombines TRBV6-2 or TRBV6-3 with TRBJ1-5; D ambiguous. The V and J ends lost 3 bases and 4 bases respectively, with 4 bases between them. Germline V gene lookup returns CDR1 MNHEY and CDR2 SVGEGT. This CDR3 region has 12 residues. The CDR3 here is CASSYGNQPQHF. As DNA, the CDR3 is TGTGCCAGCAGTTATGGGAATCAGCCCCAGCATTTT.

The chain couples TRBV19 to TRBJ1-2, with D tentatively TRBD1 (5 bases). CDR3 length equals 14 residues. Between the trimmed V and J ends, which lost 3 bases and 5 bases, there was a span of 13 bases. Germline V CDR1 and CDR2: LNHDA, SQIVND (reference sequence). The DNA of the CDR3 is TGTGCCAGTAGTATTCAACGAGCAGGGTATGGCTACACCTTC. Translated, it gives CASSIQRAGYGYTF. Based on the CDR3 plus reference TRBV19 and TRBJ1-2, the full variable domain is DGGITQSPKYLFRKEGQNVTLSCEQNLNHDAMYWYRQDPGQGLRLIYYSQIVNDFQKGDIAEGYSVSREKKESFPLTVTSAQKNPTAFYLCASSIQRAGYGYTFGSGTRLTVV.

The chain joins TRBV18 to TRBJ1-4; no firm D call. Germline CDR1 and CDR2: KGHSH and LQKENI. V was shortened by 3 bases and J by 0 bases, with 17 bases between the two germline ends. CDR3 size: 18 residues. The CDR3 DNA follows: TGTGCCAGCTCACCGTCTCGACACGGAAGTGCAACTAATGAAAAACTGTTTTTT. This encodes CASSPSRHGSATNEKLFF.

This clone was seen a few times. V usage is TRBV2 and J usage is TRBJ1-2; TRBD1 aligns across 9 bases. The CDR3 covers 14 residues. Losses at the gene ends were 5 bases for V and 4 bases for J; bases not matched to a gene: 5. Germline values: CDR1 SNHLY, CDR2 FYNNEI. CDR3 sequence: CASSYDRGFYGYTF. Written as DNA, the CDR3 is TGTGCCAGCAGTTACGACAGGGGGTTCTATGGCTACACCTTC.

This clone was counted once. V usage is TRBV7-2 and J usage is TRBJ2-7; 9 bases are a match to TRBD2. CDR1 SGHTA and CDR2 FQGNSA come from the germline V gene. The CDR3 loop spans 14 amino acids. Germline trimming cut 0 bases from V and 5 bases from J; bases unmatched to any gene: 2. The CDR3: CASSLASGRNEQYV. The CDR3 DNA is TGTGCCAGCAGCTTAGCTAGCGGGAGAAACGAGCAGTACGTC.

This sequence joins TRBV28 and TRBJ2-5, with D perhaps TRBD1 or TRBD2 (5 bases each). Trimming pared 6 bases from V and 5 bases from J, leaving 16 bases between. The CDR3 sequence is 14 residues long. Germline V CDR1 and CDR2: MDHEN, SYDVKM. CDR3 nucleotide sequence: TGTGCCAGCAGACTCGGGGCCGCGGTTGAGACCCAGTACTTC. Amino acids: CASRLGAAVETQYF.

The chain carries TRBV30 and TRBJ1-4, with a weak D call TRBD1 (6 bases). Per the germline V gene, CDR1 is GTSNPN and CDR2 is SVGIG (reference sequence). This CDR3 region has 16 residues. Trimming pared 3 bases from V and 2 bases from J, leaving 16 bases between. CDR3 sequence (DNA): TGTGCCTGGAGCCGCGGGGGGGCTGGCACTAATGAAAAACTGTTTTTT. This encodes CAWSRGGAGTNEKLFF.